These 28 T cell receptor beta chains came from one sample sequenced in a study of CXCR3-negative and CXCR3-positive naive CD8 T cells. UMI-tagged TRB cDNA libraries were built via 5' RACE. TCRdb reworked the 5' RACE reads into one entry per CDR3 protein, no DNA. This table holds 75,000 to 100,000 distinct CDR3 sequences. What these receptors recognize is not known. Findings and limits, study-wide: For CXCR3-positive naive cells, TRB CDR3s were more hydrophobic than those of CXCR3-negative naive cells.

The sequenced material came from naive CXCR3+ CD8+ T cells from blood. The subset here: CD45RO-CCR7+CD27+CD95- naive CD8+ T cells expressing CXCR3 (TNR3+). These receptors were collected from a human donor in good health. Some clones in this sample may be carry-over from other donors' samples.

The rearrangement joins TRBV7-3 to TRBJ2-7; the D gene TCRdb calls, TRBD1, cannot be checked with no DNA. Germline V gene lookup returns CDR1 SGHTA and CDR2 FQGTGA. This CDR3 has 16 amino acids. This chain's CDR3 is CASSLLAGAGAYEQYF.

The V and J genes are TRBV7-6 and TRBJ2-7; there is no DNA to check the TCRdb D call of TRBD1. The CDR3 is 15 residues long. Germline-derived CDR1 and CDR2 are SGHVS and FNYEAQ. CDR3 sequence: CASTQGGTLHYEQYF.

The chain carries TRBV29-1 and TRBJ2-7; TCRdb gives TRBD1 as the D gene, but with no DNA this cannot be confirmed. This CDR3 has 12 amino acids. The germline V gene has CDR1 SQVTM and CDR2 ANQGSEA. The CDR3: CSVERGSYEQYF.

The chain is built from TRBV6-5 and TRBJ1-5; there is no DNA to check the TCRdb D call of TRBD1. This CDR3 is built from 17 residues. Germline CDR1 reads MNHEY; CDR2 reads SVGAGI. Here the CDR3 reads CASSPGGFLYSNQPQHF.

The chain has TRBV15 and TRBJ1-1. CDR3 size: 16 residues. Germline loops: CDR1 LNHNV, CDR2 YYDKDF (reference sequence). CDR3 sequence: CATSSEPEGMNTEAFF.

The V call is TRBV29-1, the J call TRBJ1-1; with no DNA, the TCRdb D assignment of TRBD1 cannot be verified. Germline V gene data show CDR1 as SQVTM and CDR2 as ANQGSEA. CDR3 length: 11 amino acids. The CDR3 protein is CSGTANTEAFF.

J is TRBJ2-3 and V is TRBV4-3; TCRdb's assignment of TRBD1 cannot be checked, as there is no DNA. This CDR3 has 16 residues. Germline CDR1 LGHNA, CDR2 YSLEER. The CDR3 reads CASSQAHQGEDDTQYF.

The chain couples TRBV15 to TRBJ2-1; as DNA is missing, the TRBD1 call by TCRdb cannot be tested. This CDR3 contains 15 residues. Germline V gives CDR1 LNHNV, CDR2 YYDKDF (reference sequence). The chain's CDR3 is CATASTGGAYNEQFF.

The chain uses TRBV27 and TRBJ2-5; TCRdb's assignment of TRBD2 cannot be checked, as there is no DNA. Germline loops: CDR1 MNHEY, CDR2 SMNVEV (reference sequence). The CDR3 has 11 residues. The CDR3 protein is CATFGGETQYF.

This chain joins TRBV6-6 and TRBJ1-1. CDR3 length: 12 residues. CDR1 is MNHNY, CDR2 SVGAGI, per germline (reference sequence). The chain's CDR3 is CATLRGNTEAFF.

The rearrangement links TRBV25-1 to TRBJ2-7; TCRdb's D call, TRBD2, is unchecked because there is no DNA. CDR1 and CDR2 from the germline V gene are MGHDK and SYGVNS. The CDR3 has 16 residues. The CDR3 spells CASTTLLAGGVYEQYF.

The rearrangement joins TRBV2 to TRBJ2-7. CDR3 size: 14 residues. The germline V gene encodes CDR1 SNHLY and CDR2 FYNNEI. CDR3 sequence reads: CASSERQASYEQYF.

This chain uses TRBV28 with TRBJ2-3. The CDR3 runs to 14 residues. CDR1 and CDR2 (germline): MDHEN, SYDVKM. This CDR3 is CASSILHSTDTQYF.

V gene TRBV29-1 combines with J gene TRBJ2-2; the TCRdb D gene call, TRBD1, has no DNA to confirm it. CDR3 length equals 15 residues. Germline lookup yields CDR1 SQVTM and CDR2 ANQGSEA. The CDR3 here is CSVVPRERNTRELFF.

The chain employs TRBV11-2 and TRBJ2-7; TCRdb gives TRBD1 as the D gene, but with no DNA this cannot be confirmed. Germline V gene lookup returns CDR1 SGHAT and CDR2 FQNNGV. The CDR3 loop spans 15 amino acids. The chain's CDR3 is CASSLGRDSSYEQYF.

The rearrangement uses TRBV9 and TRBJ2-7; absent DNA, TCRdb's TRBD2 call cannot be checked. In germline, CDR1 is SGDLS, CDR2 YYNGEE. CDR3 length: 16 residues. The CDR3: CASSVGMASGGYEQYF.

The chain carries TRBV6-5 and TRBJ1-2; absent DNA, TCRdb's TRBD1 call cannot be checked. Germline CDR1 reads MNHEY; CDR2 reads SVGAGI. There are 16 residues in the CDR3. This CDR3 reads CASSYRMDRGHLGYTF.

The chain links TRBV7-7 to TRBJ2-1; lacking DNA, the TRBD2 call made by TCRdb goes unchecked. Germline-derived CDR1 and CDR2 are SSHAT and FNYEAQ (reference sequence). This CDR3 is 16 amino acids long. CDR3 sequence reads: CASSLVSSGTYNEQFF.

CDR3 protein: CSVLGTSGTYNEQFF. The rearrangement uses TRBV29-1 and TRBJ2-1; TCRdb designates TRBD2, a call that cannot be tested without DNA. The CDR3 has 15 residues. Germline V lookup: CDR1 SQVTM, CDR2 ANQGSEA.

The genes are TRBV6-5 and TRBJ2-3; the TCRdb D gene call, TRBD1, has no DNA to confirm it. This CDR3 is 13 amino acids long. Germline CDR1 MNHEY, CDR2 SVGAGI. The CDR3 here is CASTSGPRDTQYF.

This sequence joins TRBV7-9 and TRBJ2-5. This CDR3 is built from 14 residues. From germline, CDR1 is SEHNR and CDR2 FQNEAQ (reference sequence). The CDR3 region is CASSSHPVEETQYF. Full variable domain (missing parts from reference TRBV7-9 and TRBJ2-5): DTGVSQNPRHKITKRGQNVTFRCDPISEHNRLYWYRQTLGQGPEFLTYFQNEAQLEKSRLLSDRFSAERPKGSFSTLEIQRTEQGDSAMYLCASSSHPVEETQYFGPGTRLLVL.

This chain joins TRBV6-5 and TRBJ2-3; TCRdb returns TRBD1, unconfirmable since there is no DNA. Germline V gene lookup returns CDR1 MNHEY and CDR2 SVGAGI. The CDR3 totals 16 residues. The CDR3 reads CASSRRRTPSTDTQYF.

The V call is TRBV29-1, the J call TRBJ2-1. Germline loops: CDR1 SQVTM, CDR2 ANQGSEA. The CDR3 spans 11 residues. The CDR3 is CSVVQGNEQFF.

The chain recombines TRBV6-5 with TRBJ2-7. From germline, CDR1 is MNHEY and CDR2 SVGAGI. The CDR3 is 14 amino acids. This CDR3 is CASSYSSVADEQYF.

The chain employs TRBV15 and TRBJ2-5. This CDR3 has 17 residues. CDR1 LNHNV and CDR2 YYDKDF come from the germline V gene (reference sequence). CDR3 amino acids: CATSRSLAAGYQETQYF.

The chain employs TRBV5-1 and TRBJ1-1. The CDR3 contains 13 residues. Per germline, CDR1 SGHRS and CDR2 YFSETQ. Here the CDR3 reads CASSPTRSTEAFF.

V usage is TRBV2 and J usage is TRBJ2-7; TCRdb returns TRBD1, unconfirmable since there is no DNA. Germline CDR1 SNHLY, CDR2 FYNNEI. CDR3 length: 12 residues. The CDR3 protein is CATWDRGDEQYF.

The V gene is TRBV7-9, the J gene TRBJ1-1; no DNA is available, so the TRBD1 call from TCRdb remains unchecked. The CDR3 has 13 residues. The germline CDR1 and CDR2 sequences are SEHNR and FQNEAQ (reference sequence). CDR3 amino acids: CASSLSGDTEAFF.